The rows below give T cell receptor beta chains drawn from one sample of a study of vaccination effects on CD4 cells after COVID-19. The assay was immunoSEQ multiplex PCR, and TCRdb's table has in-frame clones only and misses some. The sample includes some 61,000 clones, about 80% of them seen just once. Antigens of these TCRs are unknown. Here the sequenced sample was CD4+ T cells from PBMCs cultured with HCoV-OC43 spike peptides, taken after COVID-19 vaccination. The receptors originated from a human donor who received a COVID-19 vaccine. Each CDR3 is given with its conserved first and last residue. The D gene is left open where the match is weak. Where a row states a size, it is once, few, many or the class of an expanded clone; other rows omit it.

clone_size j_call v_call cdr3_length d_call cdr3_nt cdr3_aa
few TRBJ2-1 TRBV18 15 TRBD1 TGTGCCAGCTCACTTGGACAGGGGGCGAACAATGAGCAGTTCTTC CASSLGQGANNEQFF
- TRBJ2-3 TRBV18 16 TRBD2 TGTGCCAGCTCAGGGTTACTAGCGGCGAGCACAGATACGCAGTATTTT CASSGLLAASTDTQYF
- TRBJ2-2 TRBV5-8 16 - TGTGCCAGCAGCTTGTATGGGGATGCGAACACCGGGGAGCTGTTTTTT CASSLYGDANTGELFF
- TRBJ2-2 TRBV28 15 - TGTGCCACCGGCGTTGTGACGGCGAACACCGGGGAGCTGTTTTTT CATGVVTANTGELFF
- TRBJ1-4 TRBV24-1 15 - TGTGCCACCAGTGACCCGACGGGTGATAATGAAAAACTGTTTTTT CATSDPTGDNEKLFF
- TRBJ2-3 TRBV10-3 13 - TGTGCCATCAGTGAGCAGGGTCGAGATACGCAGTATTTT CAISEQGRDTQYF
- TRBJ2-1 TRBV7-3 15 - TGTGCCAGCAGCCCCCAAAAGAACAGAGGGAATGAGCAGTTCTTC CASSPQKNRGNEQFF
- TRBJ1-6 TRBV6-6 15 - TGTGCCAGCAGTTACGGAGGATCCTATAATTCACCCCTCCACTTT CASSYGGSYNSPLHF
- TRBJ1-2 TRBV18 13 - TGTGCCAGCTCACCACCGGGGGCGGTCGGCTACACCTTC CASSPPGAVGYTF
- TRBJ2-3 TRBV4-1 15 - TGCGCCAGCAGCCAAGACCCGGGGGTGGCAGATACGCAGTATTTT CASSQDPGVADTQYF
- TRBJ1-1 TRBV7-2 15 - TGTGCCAGCAGCTTAGTGGAGGACAGTCGCACTGAAGCTTTCTTT CASSLVEDSRTEAFF
once TRBJ2-5 TRBV19 16 TRBD2 TGTGCCAGTAGTAGGGGACTAGCGGGGGGACAAGAGACCCAGTACTTC CASSRGLAGGQETQYF
- TRBJ1-1 TRBV5-4 14 - TGTGCCAGCAGCTTGGCCGGTGCGAACACTGAAGCTTTCTTT CASSLAGANTEAFF
- TRBJ1-2 TRBV6-4 13 - TGTGCCAGCAGTGTCGAGGGGAGGCGCGGCTACACCTTC CASSVEGRRGYTF
- TRBJ1-6 TRBV6-6 15 - TGTGCCAGCAGCTACATCCAGGGCGCCCTTAGGGCCCTCCACTTT CASSYIQGALRALHF
- TRBJ2-1 TRBV6-5 14 - TGTGCCAGCAGTTACTCTCCCTCTAACAATGAGCAGTTCTTC CASSYSPSNNEQFF
- TRBJ1-3 TRBV6-2/TRBV6-3 19 - TGTGCCAGCAGTTACTCGACGACATTCCTATCAATCTCTGGAAACACCATATATTTT CASSYSTTFLSISGNTIYF
once TRBJ2-3 TRBV4-1 15 - TGCGCCAGCAGCCAAGGTAGTCATCCCGCAGATACGCAGTATTTT CASSQGSHPADTQYF
- TRBJ2-3 TRBV15 16 TRBD1 TGTGCCACCAGCACTGGGACAGGGGGGAAGGCAGATACGCAGTATTTT CATSTGTGGKADTQYF
few TRBJ1-1 TRBV2 13 - TGTGCCAGCAGTGCGCAGGTGAACACTGAAGCTTTCTTT CASSAQVNTEAFF
- TRBJ2-1 TRBV2 11 - TGTGCCAGCAGTGAAGCCTGGGAACAGTTCTTC CASSEAWEQFF
once TRBJ1-1 TRBV5-1 13 - TGCGCCAGCAGCTTGGGGAGCGGGACTGAAGCTTTCTTT CASSLGSGTEAFF
- TRBJ2-5 TRBV10-2 12 - TGCGCCAGCAGGGTTGACACCCGGGCCCAGTACTTC CASRVDTRAQYF
- TRBJ1-5 TRBV18 10 - TGTGCCAGTTCCAATCAGCCCCAGCATTTT CASSNQPQHF
- TRBJ1-2 TRBV7-9 12 - TGTGCCAGCAGCACTCAATTGACGGGCTACACCTTC CASSTQLTGYTF
- TRBJ1-5 TRBV6-6 14 TRBD1 TGTGCCAGCAGCAAGACAGGGGACAATCAGCCCCAGCATTTT CASSKTGDNQPQHF
- TRBJ1-5 TRBV5-3 11 - TGTGCCAGAAAGGGATACCAGCCCCAGCATTTT CARKGYQPQHF
- TRBJ2-2 TRBV6-6 15 - TGTGCCAGCAGCACAAGGACGGGTAACACCGGGGAGCTGTTTTTT CASSTRTGNTGELFF
- TRBJ2-5 TRBV9 14 TRBD1 TGTGCCAGCAGCGTAGATACAGGGGCTGAGACCCAGTACTTC CASSVDTGAETQYF
- TRBJ1-5 TRBV6-5 15 TRBD1 TGTGCCAGCAGCCAGGACAGGGGAAGGAATCAGCCCCAGCATTTT CASSQDRGRNQPQHF
once TRBJ1-2 TRBV7-2 12 TRBD1 TGTGCCAGCAGCTCGACCGACAGGGTGTACACCTTC CASSSTDRVYTF
- TRBJ1-5 TRBV11-2 13 - TGTGCCAGCAGCTTAAGCAGAGATCAGCCCCAGCATTTT CASSLSRDQPQHF
- TRBJ2-5 TRBV6-5 15 TRBD1 TGTGCCAGCAGTTTGGACAGGGGGGCTCAAGAGACCCAGTACTTC CASSLDRGAQETQYF
- TRBJ2-3 TRBV3-1/TRBV3-2 16 - TGTGCCAGCAGCCAAGATCCAAATGGCGTAACAGATACGCAGTATTTT CASSQDPNGVTDTQYF
- TRBJ2-3 TRBV19 15 TRBD1 TGTGCCAGTAGTATAGGGACAGGGATGACTGATACGCAGTATTTT CASSIGTGMTDTQYF
- TRBJ1-2 TRBV27 13 TRBD1 TGTGCCAGCGGGCAGGACAGGAACTATGGCTACACCTTC CASGQDRNYGYTF
- TRBJ2-1 TRBV5-1 15 TRBD2 TGCGCCAGCAGCCCTCTAGCGGGGGGGAACAATGAGCAGTTCTTC CASSPLAGGNNEQFF
once TRBJ2-2 TRBV5-4 14 - TGTGCCAGCAGCTTACGTACAGGGTACAGGGAGCTGTTTTTT CASSLRTGYRELFF
- TRBJ2-1 TRBV29-1 16 TRBD2 TGCAGCGTTGAAGAGGGACTAGCGGGCTCCTACAATGAGCAGTTCTTC CSVEEGLAGSYNEQFF
- TRBJ1-5 TRBV2 14 TRBD1 TGTGCCAGCAGTGGGCAGGGGGGGTATCAGCCCCAGCATTTT CASSGQGGYQPQHF
few TRBJ2-3 TRBV18 16 - TGTGCCAGCTCACCAGTTGGGACGACTAGCACAGATACGCAGTATTTT CASSPVGTTSTDTQYF
- TRBJ2-5 TRBV10-3 15 - TGTGCCATCAGTGGCGAGACTTCGTACCAAGAGACCCAGTACTTC CAISGETSYQETQYF
- TRBJ1-6 TRBV7-3 15 - TGTGCCAGCAGCGTAGGGGCGGGTCAGGGATCACCCCTCCACTTT CASSVGAGQGSPLHF
- TRBJ2-5 TRBV7-2 15 TRBD1 TGTGCCAGCAGATACTTCGGGACAGGGGGTGAGACCCAGTACTTC CASRYFGTGGETQYF
- TRBJ2-3 TRBV29-1 13 - TGCAGCGTTGAAAGGCAGACAACAGATACGCAGTATTTT CSVERQTTDTQYF